These 16 T cell receptor beta chains were all obtained from the same sample, sequenced in a study of T cell responses to AZD1222 COVID-19 vaccine (dated by TCRdb to the early 2020s). Library preparation employed the immunoSEQ multiplex PCR assay. TCRdb holds this immuneACCESS table with in-frame rearrangements only. Some clones are missing; in checked studies, unresolved V genes explain under half, and the rest has no known cause. The sample table shows some 150,000 clones, and approximately 90% are seen once. The ten largest make up about 2% of the sample. The time point label on this specimen signifies: baseline before first vaccination. The sequences come from peripheral blood, collected on day 0 of AZD1222 vaccination. These receptors were taken from an adult in good health.

This clone was detected once. The chain uses TRBV5-1 and TRBJ1-2; D is uncertain. This CDR3 comprises 13 residues. Per germline, CDR1 SGHRS and CDR2 YFSETQ. V was pared by 5 bases and J by 8 bases, with 16 bases between. The CDR3 spells CASRNDLGRGYTF. The CDR3 bases are TGCGCCAGCAGGAATGACCTTGGCCGGGGCTACACCTTC.

The CDR3: CASAPYSNQPQHF. The CDR3 coding sequence is TGTGCCAGTGCCCCTTATAGCAATCAGCCCCAGCATTTT. The chain uses TRBV19 and TRBJ1-5; D unresolved. The CDR3 has 13 amino acids. The V end was cut by 8 bases, the J end by 0 bases, with 8 bases between. Per germline, CDR1 LNHDA and CDR2 SQIVND (reference sequence).

The gene calls are TRBV11-3 and TRBJ1-3; D unresolved. CDR3 size: 14 residues. In germline, CDR1 is SGHNT, CDR2 YENEEA. Trimming pared 6 bases from V and 0 bases from J, leaving 9 bases between. The chain's CDR3 is CASSAGDSGNTIYF. Written as DNA, the CDR3 is TGTGCCAGCAGTGCCGGAGACTCTGGAAACACCATATATTTT.

The V gene is TRBV9, the J gene TRBJ1-2; D unresolved. V lost 0 bases and J 4 bases, leaving 10 bases between the germline ends. The germline CDR1 and CDR2 sequences are SGDLS and YYNGEE. CDR3 length: 14 amino acids. For the CDR3, the DNA is TGTGCCAGCAGCGTAGATGGCGGAAGCTATGGCTACACCTTC. Its protein is CASSVDGGSYGYTF.

The V call is TRBV9, the J call TRBJ2-2; D is ambiguous. CDR1 SGDLS and CDR2 YYNGEE come from the germline V gene. V was shortened by 4 bases and J by 1 base, with 2 bases between the two germline ends. The CDR3 consists of 12 residues. In DNA form, the CDR3 reads TGTGCCAGCAGCAAGAACACCGGGGAGCTGTTTTTT. Its translation: CASSKNTGELFF.

The rearrangement joins TRBV9 to TRBJ1-6, with a possible D match to TRBD1 (5 bases). There are 14 residues in the CDR3. V shed 1 base and J shed 9 bases, with 11 bases lying between them. In germline, CDR1 is SGDLS, CDR2 YYNGEE. CDR3 residues: CASSVQGVGSPLHF. CDR3 DNA: TGTGCCAGCAGCGTACAGGGTGTTGGTTCACCCCTCCACTTT.

This clone was seen once. The chain carries TRBV2 and TRBJ2-1, with TRBD2 as a possible D gene (6 bases). This CDR3 is 15 amino acids long. Trimming stripped 7 bases from V and 9 bases from J, with 22 bases between. Germline CDR1 and CDR2: SNHLY and FYNNEI. DNA for the CDR3: TGTGCCAGCAAGGCGGTGTCTAGCGATGTCGGTGAGCAGTTCTTC. This codes for CASKAVSSDVGEQFF. Drawing the rest from reference TRBV2 and TRBJ2-1, the complete variable domain is EPEVTQTPSHQVTQMGQEVILRCVPISNHLYFYWYRQILGQKVEFLVSFYNNEISEKSEIFDDQFSVERPDGSNFTLKIRSTKLEDSAMYFCASKAVSSDVGEQFFGPGTRLTVL.

V usage is TRBV27 and J usage is TRBJ1-2, with D unresolved. The germline V gene has CDR1 MNHEY and CDR2 SMNVEV (reference sequence). The V gene lost 4 bases and the J gene lost 5 bases, with 8 bases spanning the gap. This CDR3 has 12 residues. CDR3 nucleotide sequence: TGTGCCAGCAGTTCGACAAATTATGGCTACACCTTC. Residues: CASSSTNYGYTF.

This clone has only one observation. The rearrangement joins TRBV7-6 to TRBJ2-1, with D unresolved. CDR1 and CDR2 from the germline V gene are SGHVS and FNYEAQ. The CDR3 length is 12 residues. Trimming took 1 base from V and 7 from J, leaving 5 bases between them. CDR3 sequence reads: CASSLEGNEQFF. DNA of the CDR3: TGTGCCAGCAGCTTAGAGGGAAATGAGCAGTTCTTC.

The gene calls are TRBV6-5 and TRBJ2-2, with TRBD2 as a possible D gene (6 bases). There are 14 residues in the CDR3. With 6 bases removed from V and 3 bases from J, the gap between germline ends came to 11 bases. Germline V CDR1 and CDR2: MNHEY, SVGAGI. Written as DNA, the CDR3 is TGTGCCAGCAGCGTCGGGAGCCACACCGGGGAGCTGTTTTTT. This translates into CASSVGSHTGELFF.

The rearrangement joins TRBV5-8 to TRBJ2-7; 10 bases match TRBD2. V shed 4 bases, J shed 0 bases, and the junction held 4 bases outside the gene matches. The CDR3 runs to 15 residues. Germline-derived CDR1 and CDR2 are SGHTS and YDEGEE. CDR3 loop: CASSRTSGYSYEQYF. Here the CDR3 DNA reads TGTGCCAGCAGCCGGACTAGCGGTTACTCCTACGAGCAGTACTTC.

The chain recombines TRBV7-2 with TRBJ2-7; possibly TRBD1 for D (7 bases). Between the trimmed V and J ends, which lost 2 bases and 2 bases, there was a span of 19 bases. CDR1 is SGHTA and CDR2 is FQGNSA in the germline V gene. CDR3 size: 17 residues. The DNA of the CDR3 is TGTGCCAGCAGCTTAAGACAGGGCGAGGGGAGGCCCTACGAGCAGTACTTC. Amino acids: CASSLRQGEGRPYEQYF.

The gene calls are TRBV30 and TRBJ1-6; no clear D gene. Looked up from germline, CDR1 is GTSNPN and CDR2 is SVGIG (reference sequence). V lost 3 bases and J lost 7, with 13 bases in between. There are 14 residues in the CDR3. The CDR3 sequence: CAWRLGEWNSPLHF. The DNA for the CDR3 is TGTGCCTGGAGGTTGGGCGAGTGGAATTCACCCCTCCACTTT. The full variable domain, with the rest looked up from reference TRBV30 and TRBJ1-6, is SQTIHQWPATLVQPVGSPLSLECTVEGTSNPNLYWYRQAAGRGLQLLFYSVGIGQISSEVPQNLSASRPQDRQFILSSKKLLLSDSGFYLCAWRLGEWNSPLHFGNGTRLTVT.

V gene TRBV3-1 (or the pseudogene TRBV3-2) combines with J gene TRBJ2-7; 7 bases agree with TRBD1. CDR1 and CDR2 from the germline V gene are LGHDT and YNNKEL (reference sequence). The CDR3 length is 15 residues. Trimming took 1 base from V and 2 from J; bases not matched to a gene: 5. The CDR3 region is CASSQGPQGAYEQYF. The CDR3 bases are TGTGCCAGCAGCCAAGGGCCCCAGGGGGCCTACGAGCAGTACTTC.

This chain connects TRBV2 to TRBJ1-5; D is unresolved. This CDR3 is built from 15 residues. CDR1 and CDR2 (germline): SNHLY, FYNNEI. The V end lost 2 bases, the J end lost 0 bases, and 8 bases lay between the germline ends. CDR3 sequence: CASSELGYSNQPQHF. Written as DNA, the CDR3 is TGTGCCAGCAGTGAATTGGGGTATAGCAATCAGCCCCAGCATTTT.

A few counts support this clone. The gene calls are TRBV6-2 or TRBV6-3 and TRBJ2-2; tentative D call: TRBD1 (5 bases). Germline V gives CDR1 MNHEY, CDR2 SVGEGT. Trimming removed 6 bases at V and 5 bases at J, with 10 bases between. This CDR3 comprises 13 residues. The DNA for the CDR3 is TGTGCCAGCAGCCAGGGTTTAACCGGGGAGCTGTTTTTT. This sequence encodes CASSQGLTGELFF.